The 22 T cell receptor beta chains in this list originate from one sample, sequenced in a study of T cells after posttransplantation cyclophosphamide. Assay: immunoSEQ multiplex PCR; the TCRdb copy retains only in-frame clones and omits some. The sample has more than 3,000 clones, about 61% seen once. Sequencing used memory CD8+ T cells sorted from blood. The receptors come from a woman aged 25-40 years in good health and a related stem cell transplant donor.

In its sample, this clone was seen a few times. V and J are TRBV5-4 and TRBJ1-2, with TRBD1 identical over 8 bases. The CDR3 covers 13 residues. V was clipped by 4 bases and J by 3 bases; unmatched bases: 2. The V gene's germline CDR1 is SGHNT and CDR2 YYREEE (reference sequence). The DNA for the CDR3 is TGTGCCAGCAGCCAACAGGGGGACTATGGCTACACCTTC. This sequence encodes CASSQQGDYGYTF.

This clone was counted a single time. The chain combines TRBV7-9 with TRBJ2-5; a possible D gene is TRBD2 (6 bases). From germline, CDR1 is SEHNR and CDR2 FQNEAQ (reference sequence). The CDR3 sequence is 14 residues long. With 0 bases removed from V and 5 bases from J, the gap between germline ends came to 10 bases. CDR3 region: CASSLAPSGETQYF. CDR3 DNA: TGTGCCAGCAGCTTAGCGCCCAGCGGGGAGACCCAGTACTTC.

This rearrangement joins TRBV9 to TRBJ1-3; D not resolved. Germline CDR1 SGDLS, CDR2 YYNGEE. V lost 0 bases and J 3 bases, leaving 13 bases between the germline ends. The CDR3 length is 16 residues. The CDR3 DNA reads TGTGCCAGCAGCGTAGGGTCCCTGAGTAATGGAAACACCATATATTTT. It yields the protein CASSVGSLSNGNTIYF.

This clone was observed a handful of times. Other DNA sequences in the sample encode the same CDR3. The V and J genes are TRBV4-3 and TRBJ2-5; TRBD2 matches at 7 bases. With 3 bases clipped from V and 2 bases from J, the junction kept 3 bases outside the gene matches. Germline-derived CDR1 and CDR2 are LGHNA and YSLEER. The CDR3 extends over 14 amino acids. The CDR3 bases are TGCGCCAGCAGCCACCTTAGCGGGCAAGAGACCCAGTACTTC. Translating it yields CASSHLSGQETQYF.

V and J are TRBV6-4 and TRBJ1-5; TRBD1 aligns across 12 bases. The germline gives CDR1 MRHNA, CDR2 SNTAGT. CDR3 size: 16 residues. V was clipped by 3 bases and J by 6 bases; unmatched bases: 6. The DNA for the CDR3 is TGTGCCAGCAGTGAATCCGGGACAGGGGGCCGTCAGCCCCAGCATTTT. Protein product: CASSESGTGGRQPQHF.

The chain uses TRBV5-6 and TRBJ2-7, with 10 bases lining up with TRBD1. V dropped 1 base and J dropped 5; count of bases not matched to a gene: 6. The CDR3 runs to 15 residues. The V gene's germline CDR1 is SGHDT and CDR2 YYEEEE. The chain's CDR3 is CASSLSGTGVHEQYF. The CDR3 region has the DNA TGTGCCAGCAGCTTGAGCGGGACAGGGGTTCACGAGCAGTACTTC.

This rearrangement joins TRBV11-3 to TRBJ2-1; D might be TRBD2 (6 bases). The CDR3 covers 12 residues. Germline CDR1 is SGHNT and CDR2 is YENEEA. With 6 bases removed from V and 9 bases from J, the gap between germline ends came to 12 bases. The CDR3 DNA sequence: TGTGCCAGCAGTTTCGCCGGGGGTGAGCAGTTCTTC. The encoded protein is CASSFAGGEQFF.

A few counts support this clone. This same CDR3 is encoded by further DNA sequences in the sample. The CDR3 spells CASSGVNSPLHF. In nucleotides, the CDR3 is TGTGCCAGCAGCGGAGTTAATTCACCCCTCCACTTT. This chain joins TRBV5-4 and TRBJ1-6; D ambiguous. This CDR3 contains 12 residues. Germline-derived CDR1 and CDR2 are SGHNT and YYREEE (reference sequence). Trimming shortened V by 4 bases and J by 6 bases, and 5 bases separated the two germline ends.

This clone appeared a few times. The chain recombines TRBV4-2 with TRBJ2-2; D not resolved. Between the trimmed V and J ends, which lost 2 bases and 1 base, there was a span of 8 bases. CDR3 length: 15 amino acids. The germline CDR1 and CDR2 sequences are LGHNA and YNFKEQ. The DNA of the CDR3 is TGTGCCAGCAGCCAACTGCACGGGAACACCGGGGAGCTGTTTTTT. It translates to CASSQLHGNTGELFF.

The V and J genes are TRBV4-3 and TRBJ1-2; 8 bases line up with TRBD1. CDR1 and CDR2 (germline): LGHNA, YSLEER. The CDR3 length is 16 residues. With V trimmed by 0 bases and J by 5 bases, 8 bases remained unmatched. CDR3 residues: CASSQERTGTTYGYTF. The CDR3 bases are TGCGCCAGCAGCCAAGAGAGGACAGGGACTACATATGGCTACACCTTC.

This clone turned up a few times. This rearrangement joins TRBV6-1 to TRBJ1-1; 11 bases are a match to TRBD1. Per germline, CDR1 MNHNS and CDR2 SASEGT. The CDR3 runs to 15 residues. V was clipped by 2 bases and J by 4 bases; unmatched bases: 3. CDR3 nucleotides: TGTGCCAGCAGTGAAATCGGGACAGGGGGCACTGAAGCTTTCTTT. It codes for CASSEIGTGGTEAFF.

By sample fraction, this clone is medium-sized. This chain links TRBV10-2 with TRBJ2-1; D is possibly TRBD1 (5 bases). The CDR3 covers 15 residues. Per germline, CDR1 WSHSY and CDR2 SAAADI. The V end was cut by 3 bases, the J end by 4 bases, with 13 bases between. CDR3 sequence (DNA): TGCGCCAGCAGTGAATCCGAGACAGCTTACAATGAGCAGTTCTTC. This codes for CASSESETAYNEQFF.

J is TRBJ2-2 and V is TRBV6-4; D might be TRBD2 (6 bases). This CDR3 has 15 residues. Trimming pared 3 bases from V and 4 bases from J, leaving 12 bases between. CDR1 and CDR2 from the germline V gene are MRHNA and SNTAGT. The CDR3 sequence is CASSEASDGTGELFF. The CDR3 DNA reads as TGTGCCAGCAGTGAAGCTAGCGACGGCACCGGGGAGCTGTTTTTT.

The chain couples TRBV13 to TRBJ2-1, with 8 bases aligning to TRBD2. The germline V gene encodes CDR1 PRHDT and CDR2 FYEKMQ (reference sequence). After removal of 4 bases from V and 4 bases from J, the junction contained 6 bases not matched to a gene. The CDR3 is 15 residues long. For the CDR3, the DNA is TGTGCCAGCAGCTGGCGGGGGGCCCTATACAATGAGCAGTTCTTC. Translating gives CASSWRGALYNEQFF.

CDR3 in amino acids: CASNGGTANQETQYF. The CDR3 region has the DNA TGTGCCAGCAATGGGGGGACTGCCAACCAAGAGACCCAGTACTTC. This rearrangement joins TRBV6-5 to TRBJ2-5, with a weak D call TRBD2 (6 bases). This CDR3 is 15 amino acids long. Trimming took off 7 bases at V and 0 bases at J, with 15 bases between the two ends. Germline V gene sequence: CDR1 MNHEY, CDR2 SVGAGI.

The chain joins TRBV27 to TRBJ2-4; 7 nucleotides align to TRBD1. CDR1 and CDR2 (germline): MNHEY, SMNVEV (reference sequence). The CDR3 is 13 amino acids. Trimming cost V 7 bases and J 3 bases; bases outside gene matches: 3. CDR3 residues: CASMQGDKNIQYF. DNA for the CDR3: TGTGCCAGCATGCAGGGGGACAAAAACATTCAGTACTTC.

The chain joins TRBV6-4 to TRBJ2-1; the match to TRBD1 covers 7 bases. Per the germline V gene, CDR1 is MRHNA and CDR2 is SNTAGT. V shed 3 bases, J shed 3 bases, and the junction held 5 bases outside the gene matches. This CDR3 comprises 15 residues. This CDR3 is CASSEETGNYNEQFF. The CDR3 coding sequence is TGTGCCAGCAGTGAGGAGACAGGGAACTACAATGAGCAGTTCTTC.

This sequence joins TRBV7-7 and TRBJ2-7; 12 bases fit TRBD1. V dropped 3 bases and J dropped 6; count of bases not matched to a gene: 3. Germline CDR1 is SSHAT and CDR2 is FNYEAQ (reference sequence). The CDR3 sequence is 14 residues long. CDR3 in amino acids: CASSLGQGAGEQYF. DNA for the CDR3: TGTGCCAGCAGCTTGGGACAGGGGGCTGGCGAGCAGTACTTC. The entire variable domain, with the rest obtained from reference TRBV7-7 and TRBJ2-7, is as follows: GAGVSQSPRYKVTKRGQDVTLRCDPISSHATLYWYQQALGQGPEFLTYFNYEAQPDKSGLPSDRFSAERPEGSISTLTIQRTEQRDSAMYRCASSLGQGAGEQYFGPGTRLTVT.

The chain employs TRBV6-7 and TRBJ2-3; 7 bases are shared with TRBD2. TRBV6-7 is identified as an open reading frame with a role that is uncertain. This CDR3 has 17 residues. The V segment lost 6 bases and the J segment 1 base; nucleotides outside the gene matches: 13. The CDR3 region is CASSPSIHGLGTDTQYF. The CDR3 DNA is TGTGCCAGCAGCCCATCGATACACGGACTAGGCACAGATACGCAGTATTTT.

CDR3 protein: CASSLDTNQETQYF. In DNA form, the CDR3 reads TGTGCCAGCAGCTTGGATACTAATCAAGAGACCCAGTACTTC. This rearrangement joins TRBV7-6 to TRBJ2-5; D unresolved. The CDR3 is 14 amino acids. Trimming shortened V by 3 bases and J by 2 bases, and 10 bases separated the two germline ends. The germline CDR1 and CDR2 sequences are SGHVS and FNYEAQ.

This chain joins TRBV18 and TRBJ2-5, with 8 bases that match TRBD1. The CDR3 extends over 15 amino acids. The trim removed 5 bases at V and 5 bases at J, leaving 10 bases unmatched. Germline V CDR1 and CDR2: KGHSH, LQKENI. The CDR3 DNA reads TGTGCCAGCTCAGCCACAGGGGGGCCCTCTGAGACCCAGTACTTC. Translated: CASSATGGPSETQYF.

The gene calls are TRBV27 and TRBJ1-1, with 8 bases matching TRBD1. The CDR3 runs 14 residues. V lost 4 bases and J lost 2; bases outside the gene matches: 3. CDR1 MNHEY and CDR2 SMNVEV come from the germline V gene (reference sequence). CDR3 amino acids: CASSSQGANTEAFF. CDR3 DNA sequence: TGTGCCAGCAGTTCTCAGGGGGCAAACACTGAAGCTTTCTTT.